The source of this TCR beta chain is a study of blood T cell repertoires in COVID-19. In the authors' methods: Cell counts per sample came from amplifying reference gene primers. Using immunoSEQ multiplex PCR, the repertoire was profiled, and TCRdb retains in-frame clones only, with some absent. D and trimming come from the DNA, and the V and J calls and clone size come from that table. The table records 150,000 to 200,000 clones, approximately 90% of them present only once. Seattle enrolled patients during active infection and tracked them longitudinally. This CDR3 has 12 amino acids. V was shortened by 4 bases and J by 4 bases, with 9 bases between the two germline ends. Germline CDR1 reads SGHRS; CDR2 reads YFSETQ.

The TCR originated in a man between 25 and 39 years old with COVID-19, enrolled during active disease. The genes are TRBV5-1 and TRBJ2-7; tentatively, D is TRBD2 (6 bases). Sequencing input: peripheral blood. The CDR3 bases are TGCGCCAGCAGCCGGGACTCGTACGAGCAGTACTTC. Protein product: CASSRDSYEQYF.